This T cell receptor beta chain derives from a study of blood T cell repertoires in COVID-19. Study at large: In each case, the material was cDNA or gDNA derived from T cells, B-cell-depleted T cells, or PBMCs.

Germline CDR1 is DFQATT and CDR2 is SNEGSKA (reference sequence). The CDR3 loop spans 14 amino acids. V was clipped by 3 bases and J by 7 bases; unmatched bases: 10. Per the original data handling: For nucleated cells, counts were estimated from reference gene primer amplification. Libraries were prepared by immunoSEQ multiplex PCR; TCRdb keeps only in-frame clonotypes and omits some of them. That table is the source of V, J and clone size, and D and trimming were worked out from the DNA. There are 120,000 or so clones in the sample; roughly 84% occur only once, and over 1% lies in the top ten. This TCR came from a woman of 80 years or more with acute or convalescent COVID-19. Sequencing used peripheral blood. The V and J genes are TRBV20-1 and TRBJ2-5; 8 bases agree with TRBD2. For the CDR3, the DNA is TGCAGTGCTAGTTTGTCGGGGGGGCCGACGACCCAGTACTTC. Its translation: CSASLSGGPTTQYF.